This TCR beta chain is from a study of T cells after yellow fever vaccination. In TCRdb, the 5' RACE reads were re-called with MiXCR into one record per CDR3 protein. The sample lists some 320,000 distinct CDR3 sequences, 4.1% seen once, with about 22% in the top ten. The sequence came from a man between 18 and 29 years old who received the YFV17D yellow fever vaccine. This specimen was PBMCs, taken 5 days after the yellow fever booster vaccination.

CDR3 DNA: TGTGCCAGCAGTACGCGACAGGTCGGCAATGAGCAGTTCTTC. It yields the protein CASSTRQVGNEQFF. V usage is TRBV12-3 or TRBV12-4 and J usage is TRBJ2-1, with D perhaps TRBD1 (6 bases). This CDR3 is 14 amino acids long. Between the trimmed V and J ends, which lost 5 bases and 6 bases, there was a span of 14 bases.